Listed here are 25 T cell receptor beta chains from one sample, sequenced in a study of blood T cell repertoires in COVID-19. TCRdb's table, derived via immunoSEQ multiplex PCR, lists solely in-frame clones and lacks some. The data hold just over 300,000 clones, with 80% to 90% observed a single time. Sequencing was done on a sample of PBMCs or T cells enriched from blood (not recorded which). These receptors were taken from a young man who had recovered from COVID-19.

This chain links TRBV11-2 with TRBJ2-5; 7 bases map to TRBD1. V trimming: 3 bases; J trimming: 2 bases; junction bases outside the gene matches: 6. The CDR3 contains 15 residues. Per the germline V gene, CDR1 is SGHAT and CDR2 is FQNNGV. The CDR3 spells CASSLAGTDQETQYF. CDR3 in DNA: TGTGCCAGCAGCTTGGCCGGGACAGATCAAGAGACCCAGTACTTC.

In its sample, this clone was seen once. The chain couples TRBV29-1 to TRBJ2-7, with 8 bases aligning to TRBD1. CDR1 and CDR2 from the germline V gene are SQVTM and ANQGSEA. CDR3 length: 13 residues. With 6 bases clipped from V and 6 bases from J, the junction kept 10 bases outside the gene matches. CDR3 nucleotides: TGCAGCGTCGGAGGGGGACAGGCGGCCGAGCAGTACTTC. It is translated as CSVGGGQAAEQYF.

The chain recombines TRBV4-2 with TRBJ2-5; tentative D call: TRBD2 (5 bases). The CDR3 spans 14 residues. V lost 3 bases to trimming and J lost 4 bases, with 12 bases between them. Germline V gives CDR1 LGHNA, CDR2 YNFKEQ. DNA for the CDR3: TGTGCCAGCAGCCAGGTCGAGGGAAGAGAGACCCAGTACTTC. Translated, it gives CASSQVEGRETQYF.

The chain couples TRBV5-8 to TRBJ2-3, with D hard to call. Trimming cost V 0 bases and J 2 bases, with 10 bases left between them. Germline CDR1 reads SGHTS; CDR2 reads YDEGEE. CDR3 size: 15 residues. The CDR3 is CASSLGQLPTDTQYF. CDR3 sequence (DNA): TGTGCCAGCAGCTTGGGGCAGTTACCCACAGATACGCAGTATTTT.

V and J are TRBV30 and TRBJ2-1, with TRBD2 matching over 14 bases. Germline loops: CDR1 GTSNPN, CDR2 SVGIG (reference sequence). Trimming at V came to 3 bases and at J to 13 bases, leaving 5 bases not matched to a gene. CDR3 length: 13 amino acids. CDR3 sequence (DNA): TGTGCCTGGAGCCCGACTAGCGGGGGGGTTCAGTTCTTC. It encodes CAWSPTSGGVQFF.

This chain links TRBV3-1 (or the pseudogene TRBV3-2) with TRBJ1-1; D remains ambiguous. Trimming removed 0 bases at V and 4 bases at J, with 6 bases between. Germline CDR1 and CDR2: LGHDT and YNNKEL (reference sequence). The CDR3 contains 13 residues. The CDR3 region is CASSQEYGTEAFF. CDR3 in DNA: TGTGCCAGCAGCCAAGAATACGGCACTGAAGCTTTCTTT.

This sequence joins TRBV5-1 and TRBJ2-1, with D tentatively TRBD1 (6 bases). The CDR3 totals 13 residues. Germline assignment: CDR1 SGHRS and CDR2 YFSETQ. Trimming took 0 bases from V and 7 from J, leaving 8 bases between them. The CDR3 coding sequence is TGCGCCAGCAGCTTGGGGGACATGAATGAGCAGTTCTTC. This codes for CASSLGDMNEQFF.

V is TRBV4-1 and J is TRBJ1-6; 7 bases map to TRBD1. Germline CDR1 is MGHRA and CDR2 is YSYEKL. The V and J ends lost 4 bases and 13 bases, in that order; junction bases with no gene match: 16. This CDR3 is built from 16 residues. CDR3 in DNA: TGCGCCAGCAGCCGATATACCGGGACAGACCCGACGCCCCTCCACTTT. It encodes CASSRYTGTDPTPLHF.

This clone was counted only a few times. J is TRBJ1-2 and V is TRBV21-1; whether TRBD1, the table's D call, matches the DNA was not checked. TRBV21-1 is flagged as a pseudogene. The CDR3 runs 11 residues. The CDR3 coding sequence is TGTGCCAGGACAGGGGACTTTGGCTACACCTTC. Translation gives CARTGDFGYTF.

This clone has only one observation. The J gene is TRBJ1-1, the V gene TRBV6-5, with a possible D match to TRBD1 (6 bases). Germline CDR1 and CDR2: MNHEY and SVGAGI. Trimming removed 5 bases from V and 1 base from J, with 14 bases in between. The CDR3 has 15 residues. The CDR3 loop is CASSSNDRPNTEAFF. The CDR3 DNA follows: TGTGCCAGCAGTAGCAATGACAGGCCGAACACTGAAGCTTTCTTT.

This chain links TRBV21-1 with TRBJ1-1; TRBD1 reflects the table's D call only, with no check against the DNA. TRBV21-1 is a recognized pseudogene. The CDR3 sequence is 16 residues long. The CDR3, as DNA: TGTGCCAGCAGCAAAGCGCGATGCAGGATGAACACTGAAGCTTTCTTT. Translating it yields CASSKARCRMNTEAFF.

The CDR3: CASTLTGLTSEAFF. Here the CDR3 DNA reads TGTGCCAGCACCTTGACAGGCCTTACCTCTGAAGCTTTCTTT. This chain links TRBV2 with TRBJ1-1; D is possibly TRBD1 (6 bases). This CDR3 comprises 14 residues. V dropped 7 bases and J dropped 6 bases, with 18 bases sitting between them. Germline lookup yields CDR1 SNHLY and CDR2 FYNNEI.

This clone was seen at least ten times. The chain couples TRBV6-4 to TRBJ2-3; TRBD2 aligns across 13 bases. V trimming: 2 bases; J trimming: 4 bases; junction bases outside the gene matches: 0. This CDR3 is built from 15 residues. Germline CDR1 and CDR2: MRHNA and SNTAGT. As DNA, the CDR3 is TGTGCCAGCAGTGACACTAGCGGGGGGGCAGATACGCAGTATTTT. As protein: CASSDTSGGADTQYF.

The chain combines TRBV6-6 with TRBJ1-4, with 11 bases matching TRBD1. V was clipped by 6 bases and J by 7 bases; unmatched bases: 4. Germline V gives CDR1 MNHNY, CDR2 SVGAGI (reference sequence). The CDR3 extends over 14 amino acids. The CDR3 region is CASRGQGGGEKLFF. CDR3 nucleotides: TGTGCCAGCAGGGGACAGGGGGGGGGTGAAAAACTGTTTTTT.

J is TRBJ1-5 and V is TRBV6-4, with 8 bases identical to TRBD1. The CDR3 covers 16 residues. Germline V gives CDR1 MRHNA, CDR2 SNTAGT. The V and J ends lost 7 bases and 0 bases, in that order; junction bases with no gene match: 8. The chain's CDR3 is CASTNRDRYSNQPQHF. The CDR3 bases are TGTGCCAGCACCAATAGGGACAGGTATAGCAATCAGCCCCAGCATTTT.

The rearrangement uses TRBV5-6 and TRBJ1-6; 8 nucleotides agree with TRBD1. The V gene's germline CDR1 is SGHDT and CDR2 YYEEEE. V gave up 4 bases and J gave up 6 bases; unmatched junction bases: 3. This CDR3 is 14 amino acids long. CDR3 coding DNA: TGTGCCAGCAGCCTGACAGGGGCTAATTCACCCCTCCACTTT. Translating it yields CASSLTGANSPLHF.

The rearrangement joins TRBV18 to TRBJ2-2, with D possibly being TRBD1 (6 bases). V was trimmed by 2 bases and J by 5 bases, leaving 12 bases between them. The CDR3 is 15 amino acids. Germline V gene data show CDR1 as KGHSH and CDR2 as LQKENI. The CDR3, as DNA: TGTGCCAGCTCACCAAGAGACAGGAGGACCGGGGAGCTGTTTTTT. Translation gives CASSPRDRRTGELFF. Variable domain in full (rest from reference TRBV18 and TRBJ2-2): NAGVMQNPRHLVRRRGQEARLRCSPMKGHSHVYWYRQLPEEGLKFMVYLQKENIIDESGMPKERFSAEFPKEGPSILRIQQVVRGDSAAYFCASSPRDRRTGELFFGEGSRLTVL.

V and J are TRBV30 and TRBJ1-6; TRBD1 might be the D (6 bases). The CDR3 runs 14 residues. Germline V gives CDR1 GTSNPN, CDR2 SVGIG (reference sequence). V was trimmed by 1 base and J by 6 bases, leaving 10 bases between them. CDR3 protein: CAWSGARGNSPLHF. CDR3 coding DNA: TGTGCCTGGAGTGGGGCCAGGGGTAATTCACCCCTCCACTTT.

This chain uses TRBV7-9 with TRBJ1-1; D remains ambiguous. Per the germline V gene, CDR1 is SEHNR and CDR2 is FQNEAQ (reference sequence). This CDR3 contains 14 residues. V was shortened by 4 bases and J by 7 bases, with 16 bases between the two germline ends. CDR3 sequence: CASSSNQERDEAFF. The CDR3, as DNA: TGTGCCAGCAGCTCGAACCAAGAGCGGGATGAAGCTTTCTTT.

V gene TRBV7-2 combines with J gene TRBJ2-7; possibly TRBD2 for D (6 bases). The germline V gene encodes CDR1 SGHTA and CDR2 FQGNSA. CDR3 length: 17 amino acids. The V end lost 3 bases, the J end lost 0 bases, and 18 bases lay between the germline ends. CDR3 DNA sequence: TGTGCCAGCAGCTTTTTGTCCAGCGGGTCTAGCTCCTACGAGCAGTACTTC. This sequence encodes CASSFLSSGSSSYEQYF.

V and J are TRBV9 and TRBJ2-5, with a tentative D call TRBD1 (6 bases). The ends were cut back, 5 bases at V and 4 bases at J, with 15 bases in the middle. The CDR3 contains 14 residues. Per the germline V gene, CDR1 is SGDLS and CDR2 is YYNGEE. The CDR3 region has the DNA TGTGCCAGCAGTCCAACAGGGAAAGGAGAGACCCAGTACTTC. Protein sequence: CASSPTGKGETQYF.

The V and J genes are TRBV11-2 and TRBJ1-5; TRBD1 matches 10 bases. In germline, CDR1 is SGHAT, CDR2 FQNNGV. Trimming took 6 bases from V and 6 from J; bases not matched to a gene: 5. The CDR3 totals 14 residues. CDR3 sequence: CASSRQGAGQPQHF. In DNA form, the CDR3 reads TGTGCCAGCAGTCGACAGGGGGCCGGTCAGCCCCAGCATTTT.

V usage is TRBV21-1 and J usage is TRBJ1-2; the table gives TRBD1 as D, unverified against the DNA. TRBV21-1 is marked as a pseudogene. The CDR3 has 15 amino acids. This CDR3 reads CASSKAQGASYGYTF. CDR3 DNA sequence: TGTGCCAGCAGCAAAGCACAGGGGGCAAGCTATGGCTACACCTTC.

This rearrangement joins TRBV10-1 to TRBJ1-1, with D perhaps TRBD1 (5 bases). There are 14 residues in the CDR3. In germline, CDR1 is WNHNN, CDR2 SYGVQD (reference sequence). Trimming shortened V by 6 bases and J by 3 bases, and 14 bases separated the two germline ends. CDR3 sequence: CASRPTGDHTEAFF. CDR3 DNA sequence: TGCGCCAGCAGACCCACGGGGGACCACACTGAAGCTTTCTTT.

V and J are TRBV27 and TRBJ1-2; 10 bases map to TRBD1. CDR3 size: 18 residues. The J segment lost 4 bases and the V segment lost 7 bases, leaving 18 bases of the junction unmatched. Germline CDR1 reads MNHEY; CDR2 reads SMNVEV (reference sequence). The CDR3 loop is CASTPIWTGGTSFYGYTF. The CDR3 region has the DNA TGTGCCAGCACCCCAATTTGGACAGGGGGTACATCCTTCTATGGCTACACCTTC.